Listed below are T cell receptor beta chains from one sample, sequenced in a study of siplizumab effects on memory and regulatory T cells. The repertoire was sequenced with immunoSEQ multiplex PCR; TCRdb's copy has only in-frame clones and lacks some. The sample has some 70,000 clones, over 70% seen once. The sequenced sample was Tregs sorted from blood. These TCRs come from a human donor in good health. Both conserved end residues are part of each CDR3. A D gene is named only where the DNA matches it firmly. Expanded clones get a size class; other rows say once, few or many, or leave the size out.

CDR3 DNA | CDR3 protein | V gene | clone size | J gene | D gene
TGCGCCAGCAGCTTTCTCGGACTAGCGGGAAGGGGCGGGGAGCTGTTTTTT | CASSFLGLAGRGGELFF | TRBV5-1 | - | TRBJ2-2 | TRBD2
TGTGCCAGCAGTTGGACGGGCTATGGCTACACCTTC | CASSWTGYGYTF | TRBV28 | once | TRBJ1-2 | -
TGTGCCAGCTCACCGGGACTTCCCTCCGAGCAGTACTTC | CASSPGLPSEQYF | TRBV18 | - | TRBJ2-7 | -
TGCGCCAGCAGCTTTGGTTGGTATGATGGCTACACCTTC | CASSFGWYDGYTF | TRBV5-1 | - | TRBJ1-2 | -
TGTGCCAGCAGCGTAGTCGAGCTGAGGGACAGGGGGATACACGCGCCCTACGAGCAGTACTTC | CASSVVELRDRGIHAPYEQYF | TRBV9 | - | TRBJ2-7 | TRBD1
TGTGCCAGCAGTGACTACCGGACAGGGGGAGGAAACACCATATATTTT | CASSDYRTGGGNTIYF | TRBV28 | - | TRBJ1-3 | TRBD1
TGTGCCAGCAGTTTGCCAGGGTATAGGAGCAATCAGCCCCAGCATTTT | CASSLPGYRSNQPQHF | TRBV28 | - | TRBJ1-5 | -
TGTGCCAGCAGTTCGAGGCAGGGCTGGACTGAAGCTTTCTTT | CASSSRQGWTEAFF | TRBV6-5 | - | TRBJ1-1 | -
TGTGCCATCAGTGGAGTACACATGAACACTGAAGCTTTCTTT | CAISGVHMNTEAFF | TRBV10-3 | - | TRBJ1-1 | -
TGTGCCAGCAGCCAGACGATTTACTATCCCTACGAGCAGTACTTC | CASSQTIYYPYEQYF | TRBV5-8 | few | TRBJ2-7 | -
TGTGCCAGCAGCGCCCTCCCCGGACTAGCGGGAAGCACAGATACGCAGTATTTT | CASSALPGLAGSTDTQYF | TRBV9 | - | TRBJ2-3 | TRBD2
TGTGCCTGGAGTCTGAGCTATGGCTACACCTTC | CAWSLSYGYTF | TRBV30 | - | TRBJ1-2 | -
TGTGCCAGTTCCTCAGGGACCACTAACTATGGCTACACCTTC | CASSSGTTNYGYTF | TRBV19 | - | TRBJ1-2 | -
TGTGCCAGCAGCTTAACTGGTCCTAGCACAGATACGCAGTATTTT | CASSLTGPSTDTQYF | TRBV7-3 | - | TRBJ2-3 | -
TGTGCCAGCAGTTTAACCGGGACGGGGAGAAACACCATATATTTT | CASSLTGTGRNTIYF | TRBV27 | - | TRBJ1-3 | -
TGTGCCAGCACCCTCGGACAGGGGGTTTTTCAAAAGTTTAGCAATCAGCCCCAGCATTTT | CASTLGQGVFQKFSNQPQHF | TRBV28 | - | TRBJ1-5 | TRBD1
TGTGCCTGGAGTGGTATGGGACAGGGGTTGTACGGGGAGCTGTTTTTT | CAWSGMGQGLYGELFF | TRBV30 | - | TRBJ2-2 | TRBD1
TGTGCCAGCAGTCCCCGTCAAAATATCCTATCTTGGGAGCTGTTTTTT | CASSPRQNILSWELFF | TRBV27 | - | TRBJ2-2 | -
TGTGCCAGCAGCTTAACGGGACTGACCTACGAGCAGTACTTC | CASSLTGLTYEQYF | TRBV7-2 | - | TRBJ2-7 | -
TGTGCCAGCAGTCCGGGACAGAGGAACACTGAAGCTTTCTTT | CASSPGQRNTEAFF | TRBV6-1 | - | TRBJ1-1 | TRBD1
TGTGCCAGCAGAGACGCCTACGAGCAGTACTTC | CASRDAYEQYF | TRBV6-1 | once | TRBJ2-7 | -
TGTGCCGGACAGCGGCGGACTGGCACAGATACGCAGTATTTT | CAGQRRTGTDTQYF | TRBV2 | - | TRBJ2-3 | -